This T cell receptor (beta chain) was identified during a study of monozygotic twins with inflammatory bowel disease. Study observations and caveats: Since immunosuppressive treatments differed, patient repertoires may have gained added variability. T cell subtypes that differed could not be told apart.

No DNA is given; TCRdb re-called the 5' RACE reads and lists each CDR3 protein once. The sample totals a few hundred thousand distinct CDR3 sequences. The authors drew approximately 2.4 ml of blood from each donor. Worth noting for this clonotype: The target antigen is unknown.

Germline V CDR1 and CDR2: SGHVS, FNYEAQ. This CDR3 has 14 residues. The rearrangement links TRBV7-6 to TRBJ1-1. What was sequenced was blood. This sequence was found in a human donor with ulcerative colitis or Crohn's disease, or a healthy co-twin of an affected twin (not recorded which). The CDR3 sequence: CASIPGGAPTEAFF.